This T cell receptor (beta chain) originates from a study of control samples from healthy donors and cancer patients. Looked up from germline, CDR1 is SQVTM and CDR2 is ANQGSEA. V gave up 2 bases and J gave up 5 bases, with 16 bases separating them. This CDR3 comprises 14 residues. Repertoires were generated with immunoSEQ multiplex PCR, while TCRdb's copy carries only in-frame clones and drops some. The sample consists of around 100,000 clones, about 91% of them appearing once. The sequencing input was blood. This rearrangement joins TRBV29-1 to TRBJ2-7; D is tentatively TRBD1 or TRBD2 (6 bases each). The TCR was taken from a woman aged 18 to 35 in good health. The CDR3 sequence: CSVEWGADLHEQYF. The CDR3 coding sequence is TGCAGCGTTGAATGGGGGGCGGATCTGCACGAGCAGTACTTC.